This T cell receptor (beta chain) was captured in a study of cytomegalovirus exposure and HLA in healthy donors. This clone was seen once. Sequencing was performed with immunoSEQ multiplex PCR; in TCRdb, only in-frame clones are kept and a portion is missing. The data contain 300,000 to 450,000 clones, about nine tenths of them seen just once; the ten biggest clones take up approximately 0.8%. The CDR3 is 13 residues long. V was pared by 8 bases and J by 4 bases, with 12 bases between. Germline V gene data show CDR1 as MNHEY and CDR2 as SMNVEV (reference sequence). The source of this sequence is a woman younger than 35 in good health and CMV-seronegative. The genes are TRBV27 and TRBJ1-5; D unresolved. Material for sequencing was PBMCs. The CDR3 loop is CASRGRSNQPQHF. The CDR3 bases are TGTGCCAGCCGCGGGCGGAGTAATCAGCCCCAGCATTTT.